Listed below are T cell receptor beta chains from one sample, sequenced in a study of T cell changes during pregnancy in multiple sclerosis. Sequencing used immunoSEQ multiplex PCR; TCRdb keeps in-frame clones, though not all of them. The table records 98,000 or so clones, roughly 92% of them present only once. Sequencing was performed on peripheral blood, taken after pregnancy. The receptors stem from a female donor with multiple sclerosis, enrolled in a pregnancy study. Both conserved end residues are part of each CDR3. The D gene is left open where the match is weak. Clone size is not always given. Where it is, it says once, few, many or a class for expanded clones.

v_gene,d_gene,abundance,j_gene,CDR3nt,CDR3aa
TRBV27,-,-,TRBJ1-5,TGTGCCAGCAGTTTATTAGGGGGACCTCTCCAGCCCCAGCATTTT,CASSLLGGPLQPQHF
TRBV5-1,TRBD2,-,TRBJ2-7,TGCGCCAGCAGCTTGACCCCTACTAGCGGGAGGTTCTACGAGCAGTACTTC,CASSLTPTSGRFYEQYF
TRBV9,TRBD1,-,TRBJ1-1,TGTGCCAGCAGCGTTGGCGACAGGGTGAACACTGAAGCTTTCTTT,CASSVGDRVNTEAFF
TRBV7-3,-,-,TRBJ1-2,TGTGCCAGCAGCTTAAGTGGGGGGGGAGGCTACACCTTC,CASSLSGGGGYTF
TRBV7-9,-,once,TRBJ2-6,TGTGCCAGCAGCTCCCGAGTTCACAGGGTCTACTCTGGGGCCAACGTCCTGACTTTC,CASSSRVHRVYSGANVLTF
TRBV14,-,-,TRBJ1-1,TGTGCCAGCAGCCAAGGGGAGGGGGTGAACACTGAAGCTTTCTTT,CASSQGEGVNTEAFF
TRBV29-1,TRBD1,-,TRBJ2-7,TGCAGCGTTGAAGAGCGGGTTAACAGGGGAATGGCTAGCTCCTACGAGCAGTACTTC,CSVEERVNRGMASSYEQYF
TRBV13,TRBD1,-,TRBJ1-2,TGTGCCAGCAGCTTACATCAGGGGGCTGACTATGGCTACACCTTC,CASSLHQGADYGYTF
TRBV4-2,TRBD2,-,TRBJ2-3,TGTGCCAGCAGCCAAGATGGCGTCTGGACTAGCTCAACAGATACGCAGTATTTT,CASSQDGVWTSSTDTQYF
TRBV6-5,TRBD2,-,TRBJ2-4,TGTGCCAGCCGGAGGGCGGGAGAATACATTCAGTACTTC,CASRRAGEYIQYF
TRBV19,-,-,TRBJ2-1,TGTGCCAGTAGTATTAGCGGAAGCTCCTACAATGAGCAGTTCTTC,CASSISGSSYNEQFF
TRBV2,TRBD1,-,TRBJ1-2,TGTGCCAGCAGTGCCCTGACAGGGGCCTATGGCTACACCTTC,CASSALTGAYGYTF
TRBV4-3,TRBD2,-,TRBJ2-3,TGCGCCAGCAGCCAAGAAGGACTAGCGGGCACAGATACGCAGTATTTT,CASSQEGLAGTDTQYF
TRBV27,-,once,TRBJ2-1,TGTGCCAGCAGAACACCGCGGGATAATGAGCAGTTCTTC,CASRTPRDNEQFF
TRBV6-1,TRBD1,-,TRBJ1-4,TGTGCCAGCAGTGAAGCTTGGACAGGACATAATGAAAAACTGTTTTTT,CASSEAWTGHNEKLFF
TRBV11-2,-,-,TRBJ2-5,TGTGCCAGCAGACCAGGGGCGGGCGGGTTCCAAGAGACCCAGTACTTC,CASRPGAGGFQETQYF
TRBV5-4,TRBD1,-,TRBJ1-3,TGTGCCAGCAGCTCGGACAGGTACTCTGGAAACACCATATATTTT,CASSSDRYSGNTIYF
TRBV2,-,-,TRBJ1-1,TGTGCCAGCAGTGTAGGGAGGACTAACACTGAAGCTTTCTTT,CASSVGRTNTEAFF
TRBV7-6,TRBD1,-,TRBJ1-1,TGTGCCAGCAGCTGGACAGGGGCGGACACTGAAGCTTTCTTT,CASSWTGADTEAFF
TRBV11-2,-,-,TRBJ1-2,TGTGCCAGCAGCTTAGACAGGGTTGGCTATGGCTACACCTTC,CASSLDRVGYGYTF
TRBV5-6,-,-,TRBJ2-1,TGTGCCAGCAGCTTGCAGGGATTGGGGAATGAGCAGTTCTTC,CASSLQGLGNEQFF
TRBV5-1,-,-,TRBJ1-1,TGCGCCAGCAGCTTGCTCGCCGGGGGGTCAGGCACTGAAGCTTTCTTT,CASSLLAGGSGTEAFF
TRBV13,-,-,TRBJ1-1,TGTGCCAGCAGCTTAGTAGAAGCTTTCTTT,CASSLVEAFF
TRBV1,-,-,TRBJ1-2,TGCACCAGCAGCCCACCCGGGCCACAGAACTCGGGGGGTATATGTGGCTACACCTTC,CTSSPPGPQNSGGICGYTF
TRBV5-6,TRBD1,-,TRBJ2-1,TGTGCCAGCAGCTTGTCAGGGACAGGGACAAAGCAGTTCTTC,CASSLSGTGTKQFF
TRBV15,TRBD1,-,TRBJ2-1,TGTGCCACCAGCAGAGAGGGACAGGGGTTGGATGAGCAGTTCTTC,CATSREGQGLDEQFF
TRBV10-3,TRBD1,-,TRBJ1-1,TGTGCCATCAGTAAGGTTACAGGGGGCGGGGGGAACACTGAAGCTTTCTTT,CAISKVTGGGGNTEAFF
TRBV7-9,-,-,TRBJ2-5,TGTGCCAGCAACCAGGTCCAAGAGACCCAGTACTTC,CASNQVQETQYF
TRBV5-6,TRBD1,once,TRBJ2-7,TGTGCCAGCAGCTTGTTGGGGCCGGGACAGGGGGCTGGGTACGAGCAGTACTTC,CASSLLGPGQGAGYEQYF
TRBV11-2,TRBD2,-,TRBJ2-4,TGTGCCAGCAGCTCCCGAAGGGCGGGAGAACTAGCCAAAAACATTCAGTACTTC,CASSSRRAGELAKNIQYF
TRBV4-1,TRBD2,-,TRBJ2-3,TGCGCCAGCAGCCAAGATCCCGGACTAGCGGGAGCACTTGATACGCAGTATTTT,CASSQDPGLAGALDTQYF
TRBV7-2,TRBD1,-,TRBJ1-3,TGTGCCAGCAGCTTACAGGGCAGGGGGATCGGAAACACCATATATTTT,CASSLQGRGIGNTIYF
TRBV6-1,TRBD1,-,TRBJ2-4,TGTGCCAGCAGAGGGACAGGCCAATACTTC,CASRGTGQYF
TRBV7-2,-,-,TRBJ2-2,TGTGCCAGCAGCCCCCAAGGAGGCACCGGGGAGCTGTTTTTT,CASSPQGGTGELFF
TRBV2,-,-,TRBJ2-7,TGTGCCAGCATGCGGGACAGAGGGCAGTACTTC,CASMRDRGQYF
TRBV29-1,-,-,TRBJ1-2,TGCAGCGTTGAAAGGCGGACAACCTATGGCTACACCTTC,CSVERRTTYGYTF
TRBV18,-,once,TRBJ2-4,TGTGCCAGCTCACCACCGTTCGTTGACAGCGCCAAAAACATTCAGTACTTC,CASSPPFVDSAKNIQYF
TRBV4-1,-,-,TRBJ2-7,TGCGCCAGCAGCCAAATCAACCTAAGAGGCAGATACGAGCAGTACTTC,CASSQINLRGRYEQYF
TRBV19,TRBD2,-,TRBJ2-5,TGTGCCAGTAGTCCCCTAGGGGCTAGCGGGCTGAAAGAGACCCAGTACTTC,CASSPLGASGLKETQYF
TRBV25-1,-,-,TRBJ2-3,TGTGCCAGCAGTGACACCCGGGACATCACAGATACGCAGTATTTT,CASSDTRDITDTQYF
TRBV7-5,-,-,TRBJ2-3,TGTGTCAGAAGCCCTACTAGCCAAGCAGATACGCAGTATTTT,CVRSPTSQADTQYF
TRBV19,-,-,TRBJ1-1,TGTGCCAGTTCCCCGAGGGGGACGAACACTGAAGCTTTCTTT,CASSPRGTNTEAFF
TRBV5-8,-,once,TRBJ2-1,TGTGCCAGCAGCTTGGTAAGGGGGAATGAGCAGTTCTTC,CASSLVRGNEQFF
TRBV2,-,-,TRBJ2-1,TGTGCCAGCAGTGCGAGGTTAGATGAGCAGTTCTTC,CASSARLDEQFF
TRBV2,-,-,TRBJ1-4,TGTGCCAGCAGCCTACGAAGTGAAAAACTGTTTTTT,CASSLRSEKLFF
TRBV6-5,TRBD1,-,TRBJ1-1,TGTGCCAGCAGTCCAGGGGGTGCTGAAGCTTTCTTT,CASSPGGAEAFF